This T cell receptor (beta chain) comes out of a study of T cells in Graves' hyperthyroidism and ophthalmopathy. Study at large: Once the initial diagnosis was made, peripheral blood was obtained before any treatment.

This clonotype was detected a few times. Authors of the study amplified TCR beta CDR3 regions from RNA transcripts. During a first-round RT-PCR of the TCR CDR3, the HTBI primer set was used. In TCRdb, the multiplex PCR reads were re-called with MiXCR into one record per CDR3 protein. The data show more than 450,000 distinct CDR3 sequences, about 20% seen once. Source material: blood. The TCR comes from a man in his forties with Graves' ophthalmopathy.

The CDR3, as DNA: TGTGCCATCAGGACCGGACAGGGTGACGAGCAGTACTTC. Encoded protein: CAIRTGQGDEQYF. The chain recombines TRBV10-3 with TRBJ2-7; 8 bases align to TRBD1. The CDR3 totals 13 residues. The trim removed 6 bases at V and 5 bases at J, leaving 6 bases unmatched. Germline CDR1 ENHRY, CDR2 SYGVKD.